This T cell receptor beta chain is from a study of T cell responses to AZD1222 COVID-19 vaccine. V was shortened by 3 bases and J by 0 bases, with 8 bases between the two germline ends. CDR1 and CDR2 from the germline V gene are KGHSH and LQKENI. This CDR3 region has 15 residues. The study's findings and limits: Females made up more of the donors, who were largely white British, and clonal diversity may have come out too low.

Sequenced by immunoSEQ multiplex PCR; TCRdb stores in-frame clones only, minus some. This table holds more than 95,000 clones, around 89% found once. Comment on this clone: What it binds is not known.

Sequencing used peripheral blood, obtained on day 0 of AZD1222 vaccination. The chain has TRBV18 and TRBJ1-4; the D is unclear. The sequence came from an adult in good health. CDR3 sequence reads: CASSPLGTTNEKLFF. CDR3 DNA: TGTGCCAGCTCACCTCTGGGGACAACTAATGAAAAACTGTTTTTT.